This TCR beta chain was observed in a study of cytomegalovirus exposure and HLA in healthy donors. General observations from the study: Most TCR sequences showed up rarely, but some public TCRs showed up in many donors. A reported reduction in N-insertions relative to the approximately 670-donor mean was seen in an Asian-associated ancestry cluster in a later analysis.

About this clone itself: Its specificity is unknown.

Per germline, CDR1 SNHLY and CDR2 FYNNEI. The V end lost 8 bases, the J end lost 1 base, and 9 bases lay between the germline ends. CDR3 size: 14 residues. The PCR ran on 60 Vbeta and 13 Jbeta primers. Measured with immunoSEQ multiplex PCR; TCRdb has only the in-frame clones, and not every one. The sample yields about 180,000 clones, around 80% seen once. The TCR originated in a man in his forties in good health and CMV-seronegative. The chain combines TRBV2 with TRBJ1-6, with D unclear. Sequencing was done on a sample of PBMCs. This chain's CDR3 is CASSPGSYNSPLHF. The CDR3 DNA reads as TGTGCCAGCTCGCCCGGGTCCTATAATTCACCCCTCCACTTT.